Shown below are 13 T cell receptor beta chains from a single sample sequenced in a study of cytomegalovirus exposure and HLA in healthy donors. PCR used 60 Vbeta primers and 13 Jbeta primers. The assay was immunoSEQ multiplex PCR, and TCRdb's table has in-frame clones only and misses some. Of around 97,000 clones listed, approximately 66% are singletons. Sequenced material: PBMCs. The receptors were gathered from a woman aged 50 to 60 in good health and CMV-seronegative.

The rearrangement links TRBV9 to TRBJ2-3; 8 bases agree with TRBD2. This CDR3 is 14 amino acids long. The V gene end was trimmed by 4 bases and the J gene end by 4 bases; junction bases not matched to a gene: 5. Germline V gene sequence: CDR1 SGDLS, CDR2 YYNGEE. This CDR3 is CASSSSGLADTQYF. The CDR3 nucleotides read TGTGCCAGCAGCTCATCGGGACTAGCAGATACGCAGTATTTT.

The rearrangement uses TRBV12-5 and TRBJ2-7; no definite D call. The germline CDR1 and CDR2 sequences are LGHNT and FRNRAP. CDR3 length: 12 amino acids. Trimming cost V 7 bases and J 3 bases, with 10 bases left between them. CDR3 residues: CASANTIYEQYF. The DNA for the CDR3 is TGTGCTAGTGCCAACACCATCTACGAGCAGTACTTC.

This clone has just a few counts. V and J are TRBV6-5 and TRBJ2-5; D perhaps matches TRBD1 (6 bases). Germline lookup yields CDR1 MNHEY and CDR2 SVGAGI. The CDR3 loop spans 15 amino acids. V was clipped by 4 bases and J by 5 bases, with 17 bases between them. The CDR3 region has the DNA TGTGCCAGCAGTTCCTCGAGGGACACTGGGGAGACCCAGTACTTC. This sequence encodes CASSSSRDTGETQYF.

The chain joins TRBV6-5 to TRBJ2-2; tentatively, D is TRBD2 (5 bases). The CDR3 is 14 residues long. Germline CDR1 MNHEY, CDR2 SVGAGI. The germline V and J ends were trimmed by 4 bases and 6 bases, with 12 bases remaining between them. CDR3: CASSFGLSSGELFF. The CDR3 region has the DNA TGTGCCAGCAGTTTCGGACTCTCCTCCGGGGAGCTGTTTTTT.

The chain carries TRBV7-9 and TRBJ2-7; tentatively, D is TRBD1 (6 bases). The CDR3 is 15 amino acids. The V gene's germline CDR1 is SEHNR and CDR2 FQNEAQ (reference sequence). Trimming took 1 base from V and 2 from J, leaving 12 bases between them. Written as DNA, the CDR3 is TGTGCCAGCAGCTTAGACAGGGCAAAACCCTACGAGCAGTACTTC. Residues: CASSLDRAKPYEQYF.

The rearrangement links TRBV15 to TRBJ2-3, with D hard to call. The V end lost 3 bases, the J end lost 1 base, and 11 bases lay between the germline ends. Per the germline V gene, CDR1 is LNHNV and CDR2 is YYDKDF (reference sequence). The CDR3 consists of 15 residues. The DNA for the CDR3 is TGTGCCACCAGCAGCCTAGGAGTAGGCACAGATACGCAGTATTTT. It is translated as CATSSLGVGTDTQYF.

V and J are TRBV5-4 and TRBJ2-2, with D perhaps TRBD1 (6 bases). The V and J ends lost 5 bases and 5 bases respectively, with 25 bases between them. Germline-derived CDR1 and CDR2 are SGHNT and YYREEE (reference sequence). CDR3 length: 18 amino acids. As DNA, the CDR3 is TGTGCCAGCAGGATCAAGTCATCCGACAGGCGGAAAACCGGGGAGCTGTTTTTT. This codes for CASRIKSSDRRKTGELFF.

The rearrangement uses TRBV4-1 and TRBJ1-2; 12 bases fit TRBD1. Trimming took 0 bases from V and 8 from J; bases not matched to a gene: 10. CDR1 is MGHRA, CDR2 YSYEKL, per germline. The length of the CDR3 is 17 residues. CDR3 DNA: TGCGCCAGCAGCCAAGATTGGGGGACAGGGGGCGCGCGGGGCTACACCTTC. Translation: CASSQDWGTGGARGYTF.

The chain joins TRBV2 to TRBJ1-5; TRBD1 is a possible D gene (5 bases). V lost 7 bases and J lost 0, with 10 bases in between. This CDR3 has 14 residues. Germline-derived CDR1 and CDR2 are SNHLY and FYNNEI. CDR3 sequence reads: CASIGGDSNQPQHF. CDR3 sequence (DNA): TGTGCCAGCATCGGAGGGGATAGCAATCAGCCCCAGCATTTT.

V is TRBV5-1 and J is TRBJ2-7; D unclear. Germline lookup yields CDR1 SGHRS and CDR2 YFSETQ. V lost 0 bases to trimming and J lost 9 bases, with 13 bases between them. This CDR3 is built from 13 residues. CDR3 protein: CASSLDQFQRQYF. The CDR3 nucleotides are TGCGCCAGCAGCTTGGACCAGTTTCAACGGCAGTACTTC.

The chain recombines TRBV5-8 with TRBJ2-4; D not resolved. There are 16 residues in the CDR3. Per germline, CDR1 SGHTS and CDR2 YDEGEE. Deletions cut 0 bases from V and 1 base from J, with 11 bases between. CDR3 amino acids: CASSLATARAKNIQYF. The CDR3 DNA follows: TGTGCCAGCAGCTTGGCTACAGCAAGGGCCAAAAACATTCAGTACTTC.

This clone was recorded a few times. V and J are TRBV4-1 and TRBJ2-1; TRBD2 matches 12 bases. From germline, CDR1 is MGHRA and CDR2 YSYEKL. Trimming took 3 bases from V and 0 from J; bases not matched to a gene: 3. This CDR3 has 17 residues. Here the CDR3 reads CASSQTSGGLSYNEQFF. The DNA of the CDR3 is TGCGCCAGCAGCCAGACTAGCGGGGGTCTCTCCTACAATGAGCAGTTCTTC.

This clone was observed a few times. This chain links TRBV7-8 with TRBJ2-5; D gene uncertain. This CDR3 spans 12 amino acids. Trimming stripped 7 bases from V and 2 bases from J, with 8 bases between. Germline V gene data show CDR1 as SGHVS and CDR2 as FQNEAQ. CDR3 loop: CASIGRQETQYF. CDR3 DNA: TGTGCCAGCATCGGTAGACAAGAGACCCAGTACTTC.